This paragraph reports one T cell receptor beta chain. Its antigen is unknown. Here immunoSEQ multiplex PCR was the method, and the copy in TCRdb shows in-frame clones only, minus some. In the table there are some 250,000 clones, 90% of which are singletons. The CDR3 consists of 16 residues. The germline CDR1 and CDR2 sequences are SGHRS and YFSETQ. With 5 bases clipped from V and 4 bases from J, the junction kept 14 bases outside the gene matches. The data derive from a study of cytomegalovirus exposure and HLA in healthy donors. Whole-study context: The approximately 130 validation repertoires matched the 600 to 700 first-cohort repertoires in platform, a later analysis reported. Study results and limitations: The authors listed 164 TCR beta chains as cytomegalovirus-associated.

The sequence derives from a woman aged 30 to 39 in good health and CMV-seronegative. Sample: PBMCs. The V and J genes are TRBV5-1 and TRBJ1-1; 7 nucleotides agree with TRBD1. Here the CDR3 reads CASRMTGKGLTTEAFF. CDR3 sequence (DNA): TGCGCCAGCAGAATGACAGGGAAAGGGTTGACCACTGAAGCTTTCTTT. The full variable domain, in which reference TRBV5-1 and TRBJ1-1 provide the parts outside the CDR3, is KAGVTQTPRYLIKTRGQQVTLSCSPISGHRSVSWYQQTPGQGLQFLFEYFSETQRNKGNFPGRFSGRQFSNSRSEMNVSTLELGDSALYLCASRMTGKGLTTEAFFGQGTRLTVV.